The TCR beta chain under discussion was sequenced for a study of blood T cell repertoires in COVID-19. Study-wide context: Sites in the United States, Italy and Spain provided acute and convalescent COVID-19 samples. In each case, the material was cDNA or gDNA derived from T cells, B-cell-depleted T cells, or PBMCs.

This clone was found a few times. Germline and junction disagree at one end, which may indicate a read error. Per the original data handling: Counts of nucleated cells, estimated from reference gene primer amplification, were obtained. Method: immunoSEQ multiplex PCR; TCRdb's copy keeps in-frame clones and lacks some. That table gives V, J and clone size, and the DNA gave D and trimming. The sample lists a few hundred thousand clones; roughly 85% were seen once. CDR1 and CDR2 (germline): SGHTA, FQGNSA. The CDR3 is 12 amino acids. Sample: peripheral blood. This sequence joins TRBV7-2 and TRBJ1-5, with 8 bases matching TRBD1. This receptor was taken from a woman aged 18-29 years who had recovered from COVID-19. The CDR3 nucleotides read TGTGCCAGCAGCGGCCTGGGACAGGCCTTGTATTTT. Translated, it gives CASSGLGQALYF.